Listed here are 31 T cell receptor beta chains from one sample, sequenced in a study of cytomegalovirus exposure and HLA in healthy donors. 13 Jbeta primers and 60 Vbeta primers were used for the PCR. Some clones are missing from TCRdb's copy, which holds only in-frame ones; the method was immunoSEQ multiplex PCR. The sample features tens of thousands of clones, with less than 20% in its top ten. The material sequenced was PBMCs. These receptors all stem from a man between 50 and 59 years old in good health and CMV-seropositive.

This chain links TRBV5-4 with TRBJ2-3, with TRBD2 matching 9 bases. In germline, CDR1 is SGHNT, CDR2 YYREEE (reference sequence). There are 18 residues in the CDR3. J gave up 0 bases and V 4 bases, and 12 bases lay outside the gene matches. The CDR3 DNA follows: TGTGCCAGCAGCCCGAAGATACGACTAGCGGATAGCACAGATACGCAGTATTTT. It codes for CASSPKIRLADSTDTQYF.

Comments on this clone: A junction boundary mismatches the germline segment, possibly from a read error. The rearrangement uses TRBV7-7 and TRBJ2-1; TRBD1 might be the D (5 bases). The CDR3 totals 13 residues. Germline values: CDR1 SSHAT, CDR2 FNYEAQ (reference sequence). The CDR3 bases are TGTGCTAGCAGCTTGGGCAGGGCGGCGGAGCAGTTCTTC. It is translated as CASSLGRAAEQFF. The full variable domain, with the rest looked up from reference TRBV7-7 and TRBJ2-1, is GAGVSQSPRYKVTKRGQDVTLRCDPISSHATLYWYQQALGQGPEFLTYFNYEAQPDKSGLPSDRFSAERPEGSISTLTIQRTEQRDSAMYRCASSLGRAAEQFFGPGTRLTVL.

About this clone: Mismatch with germline at one junction end may stem from a read error. This sequence joins TRBV7-9 and TRBJ2-3, with a weak D call TRBD1 (6 bases). The germline V gene encodes CDR1 SEHNR and CDR2 FQNEAQ (reference sequence). CDR3 length equals 15 residues. CDR3 sequence reads: CASSLAGVVTDTQYF. DNA for the CDR3: TGTGCCAGCAGTTTAGCAGGGGTTGTCACAGATACGCAGTATTTT.

The rearrangement uses TRBV18 and TRBJ2-2; possibly TRBD1 for D (6 bases). The germline gives CDR1 KGHSH, CDR2 LQKENI. The CDR3 is made up of 14 amino acids. V lost 5 bases to trimming and J lost 4 bases, with 11 bases between them. The CDR3: CASSTTGITGELFF. CDR3 nucleotide sequence: TGTGCCAGCTCAACCACAGGGATCACCGGGGAGCTGTTTTTT.

The J gene is TRBJ2-5, the V gene TRBV10-3, with TRBD2 matching 14 bases. CDR1 and CDR2 (germline): ENHRY, SYGVKD. The CDR3 consists of 18 residues. V lost 6 bases, J lost 5 bases, and 14 bases stayed unmatched. The CDR3: CAISDPNGLAGGGETQYF. CDR3 sequence (DNA): TGTGCCATCAGCGACCCTAATGGACTAGCGGGAGGAGGGGAGACCCAGTACTTC.

This sequence joins TRBV10-3 and TRBJ1-5; 8 bases agree with TRBD1. CDR3 length equals 14 residues. The germline gives CDR1 ENHRY, CDR2 SYGVKD. J gave up 5 bases and V 4 bases, and 4 bases lay outside the gene matches. CDR3 protein: CAISGGQGHQPQHF. For the CDR3, the DNA is TGTGCCATCAGTGGAGGACAGGGCCATCAGCCCCAGCATTTT.

The V call is TRBV15, the J call TRBJ2-2, with 7 bases fitting TRBD1. V lost 5 bases and J lost 0; bases outside the gene matches: 3. The CDR3 loop spans 15 amino acids. From germline, CDR1 is LNHNV and CDR2 YYDKDF (reference sequence). CDR3 amino acids: CATSEGQPNTGELFF. As DNA, the CDR3 is TGTGCCACCAGCGAGGGACAGCCGAACACCGGGGAGCTGTTTTTT.

The V call is TRBV18, the J call TRBJ2-3, with D tentatively TRBD2 (6 bases). CDR1 and CDR2 (germline): KGHSH, LQKENI. Trimming took off 6 bases at V and 1 base at J, with 11 bases between the two ends. The CDR3 consists of 14 residues. CDR3 bases: TGTGCCAGCTCCCCCGGGGAGGGCACAGATACGCAGTATTTT. Its translation: CASSPGEGTDTQYF.

The chain recombines TRBV19 with TRBJ2-3; tentative D call: TRBD2 (5 bases). Per the germline V gene, CDR1 is LNHDA and CDR2 is SQIVND (reference sequence). CDR3 length: 13 amino acids. CDR3 coding DNA: TGTGCGGGCCGGGGTAGTGAGGGAGATACGCAGTATTTT. Translated, it gives CAGRGSEGDTQYF.

V gene TRBV9 combines with J gene TRBJ1-5; tentative D call: TRBD1 (6 bases). This CDR3 region has 13 residues. Germline loops: CDR1 SGDLS, CDR2 YYNGEE. Trimming stripped 3 bases from V and 4 bases from J, with 8 bases between. The CDR3 region is CASSGTANQPQHF. CDR3 nucleotides: TGTGCCAGCAGCGGGACAGCGAATCAGCCCCAGCATTTT.

This sequence joins TRBV5-1 and TRBJ1-1; 9 bases map to TRBD1. The CDR3 has 15 amino acids. J lost 5 bases, V lost 4 bases, and 9 bases had no gene match. Germline lookup yields CDR1 SGHRS and CDR2 YFSETQ. The CDR3 DNA reads TGCGCCAGCAGCCCCTTAACAGGGGGCGGTACTGAAGCTTTCTTT. Its protein is CASSPLTGGGTEAFF.

The V gene is TRBV6-5, the J gene TRBJ2-2; 10 bases agree with TRBD1. With 0 bases clipped from V and 6 bases from J, the junction kept 1 base outside the gene matches. The CDR3 runs 15 residues. Germline V gives CDR1 MNHEY, CDR2 SVGAGI. CDR3 sequence: CASSYSGQGSGELFF. In DNA form, the CDR3 reads TGTGCCAGCAGTTACTCGGGACAGGGGTCCGGGGAGCTGTTTTTT.

The CDR3 DNA reads TGTGCCAGCAGTGACCCGACAGGGAAGAACACTGAAGCTTTCTTT. Translated: CASSDPTGKNTEAFF. The V and J genes are TRBV27 and TRBJ1-1; 7 bases are shared with TRBD1. In germline, CDR1 is MNHEY, CDR2 SMNVEV (reference sequence). After removal of 5 bases from V and 1 base from J, the junction contained 7 bases not matched to a gene. The CDR3 runs to 15 residues.

CDR3 sequence: CATSRTSGGEEQFF. In nucleotides, the CDR3 is TGTGCCACCAGCAGGACTAGCGGAGGGGAGGAGCAGTTCTTC. The chain uses TRBV15 and TRBJ2-1; 9 nucleotides agree with TRBD2. The CDR3 consists of 14 residues. V lost 3 bases to trimming and J lost 10 bases; unmatched junction nucleotides: 7. Germline V gene sequence: CDR1 LNHNV, CDR2 YYDKDF (reference sequence).

The V and J genes are TRBV6-5 and TRBJ2-7, with D possibly matching TRBD2 (5 bases). The germline V gene encodes CDR1 MNHEY and CDR2 SVGAGI. V lost 6 bases and J 3 bases, leaving 15 bases between the germline ends. The CDR3 runs 14 residues. CDR3 DNA sequence: TGTGCCAGCAGCCGTGGGGTGGGGAGCTACGAGCAGTACGTC. Its translation: CASSRGVGSYEQYV.

Comment on this clone: Compared with germline, one end of the junction differs, possibly owing to a read error. The genes are TRBV7-7 and TRBJ2-5; 9 bases are shared with TRBD2. The CDR3 totals 15 residues. CDR1 and CDR2 (germline): SSHAT, FNYEAQ (reference sequence). The DNA of the CDR3 is TGTGCTAGCAGCTTAGGGCTAGCGGGAAGGGAGACCCAGTACTTC. This encodes CASSLGLAGRETQYF. Supplemented by reference TRBV7-7 and TRBJ2-5, the full variable domain reads GAGVSQSPRYKVTKRGQDVTLRCDPISSHATLYWYQQALGQGPEFLTYFNYEAQPDKSGLPSDRFSAERPEGSISTLTIQRTEQRDSAMYRCASSLGLAGRETQYFGPGTRLLVL.

The rearrangement uses TRBV13 and TRBJ2-5; 9 bases agree with TRBD2. The germline CDR1 and CDR2 sequences are PRHDT and FYEKMQ (reference sequence). V shed 5 bases, J shed 4 bases, and the junction held 11 bases outside the gene matches. The CDR3 consists of 16 residues. The CDR3 DNA is TGTGCCAGCAGCCCCCGACTAGCGGTAGCCCCAGAGACCCAGTACTTC. Its protein product is CASSPRLAVAPETQYF.

On this clone: At one end, the junction sequence differs from germline, possibly due to a read error. The rearrangement uses TRBV7-9 and TRBJ2-7; TRBD1 agrees at 8 bases. Germline V gives CDR1 SEHNR, CDR2 FQNEAQ (reference sequence). CDR3 length: 13 residues. The CDR3 loop is CAGSLQGAYEQYF. CDR3 nucleotides: TGTGCCGGCAGCTTACAGGGGGCCTACGAGCAGTACTTC.

The V call is TRBV6-6, the J call TRBJ2-7; 9 nucleotides align to TRBD2. The CDR3 consists of 12 residues. In germline, CDR1 is MNHNY, CDR2 SVGAGI (reference sequence). V was clipped by 2 bases and J by 7 bases; unmatched bases: 0. The CDR3 DNA reads as TGTGCCAGCAGTTACACTAGCGGGGAGCAGTACGTC. Translation gives CASSYTSGEQYV.

V is TRBV9 and J is TRBJ2-1; TRBD1 aligns across 8 bases. The CDR3 runs 17 residues. Germline-derived CDR1 and CDR2 are SGDLS and YYNGEE. The V segment lost 0 bases and the J segment 0 bases; nucleotides outside the gene matches: 5. The CDR3 DNA reads TGTGCCAGCAGCGTAGCCTGGACAGGGAGCTCCTACAATGAGCAGTTCTTC. Amino acid sequence: CASSVAWTGSSYNEQFF.

V gene TRBV7-2 combines with J gene TRBJ2-1; D unresolved. Germline lookup yields CDR1 SGHTA and CDR2 FQGNSA. This CDR3 region has 15 residues. Trimming stripped 1 base from V and 0 bases from J, with 7 bases between. This chain's CDR3 is CASSLEVSSYNEQFF. Here the CDR3 DNA reads TGTGCCAGCAGCTTAGAAGTGAGCTCCTACAATGAGCAGTTCTTC.

The rearrangement links TRBV7-2 to TRBJ2-4, with 8 bases that match TRBD2. This CDR3 is 14 amino acids long. Germline V gene sequence: CDR1 SGHTA, CDR2 FQGNSA. The ends lost 5 bases at V and 7 bases at J; junction bases unmatched: 7. CDR3 nucleotides: TGTGCCAGCAGCACAGGACTAGCTGCGAACATTCAGTACTTC. Translating it yields CASSTGLAANIQYF.

The rearrangement links TRBV11-2 to TRBJ2-1; D possibly corresponds to TRBD1 (6 bases). The CDR3 is made up of 16 amino acids. Trimming stripped 6 bases from V and 8 bases from J, with 23 bases between. Germline V gives CDR1 SGHAT, CDR2 FQNNGV. CDR3 protein: CASSPLSRQGSYEQFF. In DNA form, the CDR3 reads TGTGCCAGCAGTCCCCTGAGTCGGCAGGGGAGCTATGAGCAGTTCTTC.

This sequence joins TRBV5-1 and TRBJ2-3; possible D gene TRBD2, 6 bases. V dropped 0 bases and J dropped 4 bases, with 9 bases sitting between them. CDR3 length: 14 amino acids. Germline V gene sequence: CDR1 SGHRS, CDR2 YFSETQ. CDR3 in DNA: TGCGCCAGCAGCTTGGGGAGGGGCGCAGATACGCAGTATTTT. It encodes CASSLGRGADTQYF.

J is TRBJ1-4 and V is TRBV7-9; D unclear. V was clipped by 5 bases and J by 8 bases, with 6 bases between them. Per the germline V gene, CDR1 is SEHNR and CDR2 is FQNEAQ (reference sequence). There are 11 residues in the CDR3. Here the CDR3 DNA reads TGTGCCAGCAGCCCGGGGGAAAAACTGTTTTTT. Translating gives CASSPGEKLFF.

The chain carries TRBV18 and TRBJ2-7, with 8 bases lining up with TRBD2. The CDR3 consists of 14 residues. Trimming cost V 6 bases and J 3 bases; bases outside gene matches: 7. The germline CDR1 and CDR2 sequences are KGHSH and LQKENI. CDR3 in DNA: TGTGCCAGCTCCCCGGGACTAGTTGTCTACGAGCAGTACTTC. Encoded protein: CASSPGLVVYEQYF.

The gene calls are TRBV5-6 and TRBJ2-1, with TRBD2 matching 10 bases. The trim removed 1 base at V and 12 bases at J, leaving 7 bases unmatched. Germline CDR1 is SGHDT and CDR2 is YYEEEE. The CDR3 length is 14 residues. The CDR3 spells CASSLSIAGGVQFF. For the CDR3, the DNA is TGTGCCAGCAGCTTGTCTATAGCGGGAGGAGTGCAGTTCTTC. The variable domain in full, with the rest retrieved from reference TRBV5-6 and TRBJ2-1, is DAGVTQSPTHLIKTRGQQVTLRCSPKSGHDTVSWYQQALGQGPQFIFQYYEEEERQRGNFPDRFSGHQFPNYSSELNVNALLLGDSALYLCASSLSIAGGVQFFGPGTRLTVL.

The V call is TRBV25-1, the J call TRBJ2-5, with no clear D. Germline lookup yields CDR1 MGHDK and CDR2 SYGVNS. Trimming removed 7 bases from V and 1 base from J, with 4 bases in between. This CDR3 is built from 11 residues. The CDR3, as DNA: TGTGCCAGCACCGTCCAAGAGACCCAGTACTTC. Protein: CASTVQETQYF.

The chain combines TRBV9 with TRBJ2-2, with 8 bases matching TRBD2. Looked up from germline, CDR1 is SGDLS and CDR2 is YYNGEE. The CDR3 is made up of 18 amino acids. With V trimmed by 0 bases and J by 3 bases, 10 bases remained unmatched. The CDR3 here is CASSVDLMGLGYTGELFF. CDR3 nucleotides: TGTGCCAGCAGCGTAGATCTCATGGGACTAGGGTACACCGGGGAGCTGTTTTTT.

This chain links TRBV4-2 with TRBJ1-5; TRBD1 might be the D (6 bases). The CDR3 has 16 residues. Germline lookup yields CDR1 LGHNA and CDR2 YNFKEQ. Trimming removed 4 bases from V and 4 bases from J, with 17 bases in between. The CDR3 nucleotides are TGTGCCAGCAGCCGAAGCGGGGGGCAGGATAATCAGCCCCAGCATTTT. Amino acid sequence: CASSRSGGQDNQPQHF.

V and J are TRBV4-3 and TRBJ2-3; a weak D match, TRBD1 (7 bases). The CDR3 covers 17 residues. The V gene lost 2 bases and the J gene lost 3 bases, with 18 bases spanning the gap. Germline V gives CDR1 LGHNA, CDR2 YSLEER. The CDR3 reads CASSQKGGSGETDTQYF. The CDR3 coding sequence is TGCGCCAGCAGCCAAAAAGGGGGCTCGGGAGAGACAGATACGCAGTATTTT.